These 17 T cell receptor beta chains came from one sample sequenced in a study of beta chain features in type 1 diabetes. Of the isolated RNA, all was reverse transcribed, and so the sequenced material was expressed TCRB transcripts. TCRdb keeps only in-frame clones here, not all; method: immunoSEQ multiplex PCR. The sample has about 450,000 clones, approximately 10% seen once. The sequenced sample consisted of naive CD4+ T cells from blood. These receptors originate from a woman aged 18 to 35 in good health.

This clone was observed a handful of times. The rearrangement joins TRBV2 to TRBJ2-1, with a possible D match to TRBD1 (6 bases). V lost 6 bases and J 2 bases, leaving 8 bases between the germline ends. There are 13 residues in the CDR3. The germline CDR1 and CDR2 sequences are SNHLY and FYNNEI. The CDR3 DNA reads TGTGCCAGCAGGGACAGTACCTACAATGAGCAGTTCTTC. Translated: CASRDSTYNEQFF.

V usage is TRBV6-6 and J usage is TRBJ1-2; D not certain. V was pared by 2 bases and J by 7 bases, with 5 bases between. CDR3 size: 11 residues. In germline, CDR1 is MNHNY, CDR2 SVGAGI (reference sequence). The CDR3 nucleotides read TGTGCCAGCAGTTACCGGGGTGGCTACACCTTC. Protein: CASSYRGGYTF.

In this sample, this clone turned up a few times. The CDR3 DNA reads TGTGCCAGCAGCTTAGCGCCTGGGCAGGGGTACAATGAGCAGTTCTTC. It specifies CASSLAPGQGYNEQFF. The rearrangement joins TRBV7-2 to TRBJ2-1, with a tentative D call TRBD1 (6 bases). CDR3 length: 16 amino acids. V was shortened by 0 bases and J by 4 bases, with 13 bases between the two germline ends. Germline V gives CDR1 SGHTA, CDR2 FQGNSA.

This clone was counted only a few times. The gene calls are TRBV5-4 and TRBJ2-7; TRBD2 agrees at 13 bases. Germline CDR1 SGHNT, CDR2 YYREEE (reference sequence). J gave up 6 bases and V 4 bases, and 10 bases lay outside the gene matches. This CDR3 region has 16 residues. The CDR3 bases are TGTGCCAGCAGCCGACCTGGGACTAGCGGGATGCCCGAGCAGTACTTC. It is translated as CASSRPGTSGMPEQYF.

The sample holds a few counts of this clone. V is TRBV6-5 and J is TRBJ2-3; TRBD2 matches at 12 bases. V gave up 6 bases and J gave up 4 bases; unmatched junction bases: 5. The germline V gene encodes CDR1 MNHEY and CDR2 SVGAGI. CDR3 size: 15 residues. As DNA, the CDR3 is TGTGCCAGCAGCCGGACTAGCGGGGCGGCAGATACGCAGTATTTT. Translation: CASSRTSGAADTQYF.

This clone has more than one count but fewer than ten. This chain connects TRBV5-1 to TRBJ2-7, with D hard to call. V lost 4 bases, J lost 5 bases, and 10 bases lay in between. The CDR3 has 12 residues. Germline CDR1 reads SGHRS; CDR2 reads YFSETQ. CDR3 nucleotides: TGCGCCAGCAGCCCGGACCTGGACGAGCAGTACTTC. Encoded protein: CASSPDLDEQYF.

The V call is TRBV18, the J call TRBJ1-4; TRBD1 might be the D (5 bases). V was shortened by 3 bases and J by 8 bases, with 16 bases between the two germline ends. This CDR3 contains 15 residues. Germline values: CDR1 KGHSH, CDR2 LQKENI. The DNA of the CDR3 is TGTGCCAGCTCACCTGTTACAGGATCGGTAGAAAAACTGTTTTTT. Amino acids: CASSPVTGSVEKLFF.

The chain is built from TRBV2 and TRBJ2-1, with D hard to call. CDR3 length: 10 residues. V lost 10 bases, J lost 5 bases, and 6 bases lay in between. Germline assignment: CDR1 SNHLY and CDR2 FYNNEI. The CDR3 nucleotides read TGTGCCAACACCAACAATGAGCAGTTCTTC. Translation gives CANTNNEQFF.

This chain uses TRBV14 with TRBJ2-5; D possibly corresponds to TRBD1 (6 bases). The CDR3 consists of 15 residues. Germline V lookup: CDR1 SGHDN, CDR2 FVKESK. Deletions cut 2 bases from V and 7 bases from J, with 17 bases between. CDR3 in amino acids: CASSQLSGMGATQYF. The CDR3 region has the DNA TGTGCCAGCAGCCAACTTTCGGGAATGGGGGCGACCCAGTACTTC.

This clone was seen only a few times. The chain is built from TRBV29-1 and TRBJ1-1; no definite D call. Germline V CDR1 and CDR2: SQVTM, ANQGSEA. V was pared by 6 bases and J by 4 bases, with 18 bases between. CDR3 length: 14 amino acids. The CDR3 sequence: CSVLASTPATEAFF. CDR3 in DNA: TGCAGCGTCCTGGCTAGCACCCCCGCCACTGAAGCTTTCTTT. The complete variable domain, with remaining parts taken from reference TRBV29-1 and TRBJ1-1, reads SAVISQKPSRDICQRGTSLTIQCQVDSQVTMMFWYRQQPGQSLTLIATANQGSEATYESGFVIDKFPISRPNLTFSTLTVSNMSPEDSSIYLCSVLASTPATEAFFGQGTRLTVV.

The chain carries TRBV19 and TRBJ1-1; maybe TRBD1 (5 bases). Per germline, CDR1 LNHDA and CDR2 SQIVND (reference sequence). There are 15 residues in the CDR3. Trimming removed 3 bases at V and 2 bases at J, with 13 bases between. For the CDR3, the DNA is TGTGCCAGTAGTATCGGGGCACGAATAAACACTGAAGCTTTCTTT. Translation: CASSIGARINTEAFF.

This clone has a handful of counts. The gene calls are TRBV6-5 and TRBJ1-1, with 10 bases lining up with TRBD1. This CDR3 is 15 amino acids long. The V gene end was trimmed by 6 bases and the J gene end by 4 bases; junction bases not matched to a gene: 8. Germline V lookup: CDR1 MNHEY, CDR2 SVGAGI. The CDR3 sequence: CASSFWTGGSTEAFF. In DNA, the CDR3 is TGTGCCAGCAGCTTCTGGACAGGGGGGTCCACTGAAGCTTTCTTT.

This clone was observed a handful of times. The genes are TRBV29-1 and TRBJ1-2, with no clear D. CDR1 SQVTM and CDR2 ANQGSEA come from the germline V gene. The CDR3 loop spans 12 amino acids. The ends were cut back, 4 bases at V and 2 bases at J, with 8 bases in the middle. This CDR3 reads CSVVPENYGYTF. CDR3 DNA: TGCAGCGTTGTTCCCGAGAACTATGGCTACACCTTC.

This clone has a handful of counts. Additional DNA sequences in this sample encode the identical CDR3. This rearrangement joins TRBV29-1 to TRBJ2-1, with TRBD2 matching 7 bases. Germline V gene data show CDR1 as SQVTM and CDR2 as ANQGSEA. The CDR3 is 14 amino acids. V gave up 6 bases and J gave up 7 bases; unmatched junction bases: 12. CDR3: CSVRISGPFNEQFF. The CDR3 DNA reads as TGCAGCGTGCGGATTAGCGGGCCTTTTAATGAGCAGTTCTTC.

This clone was counted a few times. CDR3 sequence: CASRPSYGALGDTQYF. The CDR3 coding sequence is TGTGCCAGCAGGCCCTCTTATGGGGCTTTGGGGGATACGCAGTATTTT. The genes are TRBV27 and TRBJ2-3; TRBD1 is a possible D gene (5 bases). Germline V gene lookup returns CDR1 MNHEY and CDR2 SMNVEV (reference sequence). CDR3 length: 16 amino acids. Trimming left V 6 bases short and J 6 bases short, with 22 bases between.

The rearrangement joins TRBV5-1 to TRBJ2-1; D possibly corresponds to TRBD1 (8 bases). Germline lookup yields CDR1 SGHRS and CDR2 YFSETQ. V lost 4 bases to trimming and J lost 5 bases, with 13 bases between them. This CDR3 comprises 14 residues. This CDR3 reads CASSAQGGNNEQFF. The CDR3 DNA is TGCGCCAGCAGCGCACAGGGGGGGAACAATGAGCAGTTCTTC.

This clone has only a few counts. The chain carries TRBV19 and TRBJ2-6, with D uncertain. V dropped 6 bases and J dropped 0 bases, with 9 bases sitting between them. Germline CDR1 reads LNHDA; CDR2 reads SQIVND (reference sequence). The CDR3 covers 15 residues. CDR3 region: CASSPRSSGANVLTF. CDR3 bases: TGTGCCAGTAGCCCACGGAGCTCTGGGGCCAACGTCCTGACTTTC. Using reference TRBV19 and TRBJ2-6 for the parts outside the CDR3, the full variable domain is DGGITQSPKYLFRKEGQNVTLSCEQNLNHDAMYWYRQDPGQGLRLIYYSQIVNDFQKGDIAEGYSVSREKKESFPLTVTSAQKNPTAFYLCASSPRSSGANVLTFGAGSRLTVL.